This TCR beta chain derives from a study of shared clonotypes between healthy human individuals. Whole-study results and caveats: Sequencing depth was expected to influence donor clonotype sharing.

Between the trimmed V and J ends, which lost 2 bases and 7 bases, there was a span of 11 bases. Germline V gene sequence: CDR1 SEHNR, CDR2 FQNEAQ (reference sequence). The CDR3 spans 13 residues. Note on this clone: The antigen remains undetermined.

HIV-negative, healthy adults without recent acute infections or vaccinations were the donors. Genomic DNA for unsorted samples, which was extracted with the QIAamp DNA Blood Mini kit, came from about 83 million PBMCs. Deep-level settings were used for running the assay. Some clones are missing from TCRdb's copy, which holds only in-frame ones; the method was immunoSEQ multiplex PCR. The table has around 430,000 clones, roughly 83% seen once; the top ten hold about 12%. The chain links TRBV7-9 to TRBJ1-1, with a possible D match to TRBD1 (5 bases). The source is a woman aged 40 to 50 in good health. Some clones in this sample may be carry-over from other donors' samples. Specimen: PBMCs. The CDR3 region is CASSLTGRHEAFF. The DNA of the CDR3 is TGTGCCAGCAGCTTAACGGGACGCCATGAAGCTTTCTTT. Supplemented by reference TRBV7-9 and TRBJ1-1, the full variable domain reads DTGVSQNPRHKITKRGQNVTFRCDPISEHNRLYWYRQTLGQGPEFLTYFQNEAQLEKSRLLSDRFSAERPKGSFSTLEIQRTEQGDSAMYLCASSLTGRHEAFFGQGTRLTVV.